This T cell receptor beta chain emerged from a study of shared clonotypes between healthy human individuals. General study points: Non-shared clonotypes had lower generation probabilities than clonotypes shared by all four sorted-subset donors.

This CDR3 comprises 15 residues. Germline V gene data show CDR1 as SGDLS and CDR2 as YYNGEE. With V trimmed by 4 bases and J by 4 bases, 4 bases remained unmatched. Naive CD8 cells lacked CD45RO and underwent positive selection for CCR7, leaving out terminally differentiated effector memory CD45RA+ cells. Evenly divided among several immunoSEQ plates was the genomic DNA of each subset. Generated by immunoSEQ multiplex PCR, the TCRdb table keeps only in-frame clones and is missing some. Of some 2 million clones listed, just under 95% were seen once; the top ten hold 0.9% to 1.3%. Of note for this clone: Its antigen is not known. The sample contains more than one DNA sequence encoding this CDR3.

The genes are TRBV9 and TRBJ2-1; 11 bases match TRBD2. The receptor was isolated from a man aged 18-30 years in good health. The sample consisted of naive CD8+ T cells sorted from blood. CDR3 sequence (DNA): TGTGCCAGCAGCACGGGACTAGCGGAATACAATGAGCAGTTCTTC. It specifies CASSTGLAEYNEQFF.